Listed below are T cell receptor beta chains from one sample, sequenced in a study of blood T cell repertoires in COVID-19. The protocol was immunoSEQ multiplex PCR, while the TCRdb copy is restricted to in-frame clones and leaves out a portion. The sample shows under 85,000 clones, roughly 90% of them seen only once. Sequenced sample: peripheral blood. These receptors came from a man in his 70s with acute or convalescent COVID-19. Each CDR3 is given without its conserved first and last residue.

V gene: TRBV21-1
J gene: TRBJ2-1
CDR3 protein: ASTQNRTRDEQF

V gene: TRBV11-2
J gene: TRBJ2-5
CDR3 protein: ASSSQRGLGETQY

V gene: TRBV3-1/TRBV3-2
J gene: TRBJ1-2
CDR3 protein: ASSQDAGFNGYT

V gene: TRBV7-2
J gene: TRBJ1-2
CDR3 protein: ASSLVNSIYGYT

V gene: TRBV6-1
J gene: TRBJ1-4
CDR3 protein: ASSEDGRQGGFKGKLF

V gene: TRBV4-2
J gene: TRBJ1-4
CDR3 protein: ASSQGATADEKLF

V gene: TRBV5-1
J gene: TRBJ2-2
CDR3 protein: ASRKRTSGSIGTGELF

V gene: TRBV14
J gene: TRBJ1-6
CDR3 protein: ASSRTGGWSPLH

V gene: TRBV3-1/TRBV3-2
J gene: TRBJ2-1
CDR3 protein: ASSQGLPRRTSQYNEQF

V gene: TRBV5-5
J gene: TRBJ2-7
CDR3 protein: ASSLAPGEQY

V gene: TRBV2
J gene: TRBJ2-3
CDR3 protein: ASTYSTPTDTQY

V gene: TRBV12-3/TRBV12-4
J gene: TRBJ2-1
CDR3 protein: AGSFSQNEQF

V gene: TRBV27
J gene: TRBJ1-6
CDR3 protein: ASRITTTNSPLH

V gene: TRBV7-2
J gene: TRBJ1-1
CDR3 protein: ASSLALKGQGITEAF

V gene: TRBV30
J gene: TRBJ1-6
CDR3 protein: AWRAGTNNSPLH

V gene: TRBV6-2/TRBV6-3
J gene: TRBJ2-1
CDR3 protein: ASSSSGTGNNEQF

V gene: TRBV11-2
J gene: TRBJ2-3
CDR3 protein: ASSLESGRGRADTQY

V gene: TRBV30
J gene: TRBJ2-2
CDR3 protein: AWTKGTAANTGELF

V gene: TRBV6-1
J gene: TRBJ2-7
CDR3 protein: ASSELVTLRDEQY

V gene: TRBV7-2
J gene: TRBJ2-6
CDR3 protein: ASSLRSGGAGANVLT

V gene: TRBV5-8
J gene: TRBJ2-1
CDR3 protein: ASSDTYSGRSYNEQF

V gene: TRBV7-6
J gene: TRBJ2-7
CDR3 protein: ASSSRTGGTYEQY

V gene: TRBV5-1
J gene: TRBJ2-7
CDR3 protein: ASSPTLSGSSYEQY

V gene: TRBV7-2
J gene: TRBJ2-7
CDR3 protein: ASSARLSAYEQY

V gene: TRBV28
J gene: TRBJ2-1
CDR3 protein: ASSLRGGGNEQF

V gene: TRBV27
J gene: TRBJ1-1
CDR3 protein: ASSSQGSGTEAF

V gene: TRBV7-2
J gene: TRBJ2-7
CDR3 protein: ASSLRETYEQY

V gene: TRBV2
J gene: TRBJ1-5
CDR3 protein: ASSRGGGQPQH